This T cell receptor (beta chain) was recorded in a study of T cells after yellow fever vaccination. The V end was cut by 3 bases, the J end by 6 bases, with 5 bases between. The CDR3 totals 10 residues. Per germline, CDR1 DFQATT and CDR2 SNEGSKA (reference sequence). This clonotype has a count of ten or more. TCRdb used MiXCR to reprocess the 5' RACE reads, holding one entry per CDR3 protein. This table holds roughly 150,000 distinct CDR3 sequences, around 7.3% found once. V is TRBV20-1 and J is TRBJ1-1; no firm D call. The specimen was CD4+ T cells sorted from PBMCs, collected 4 to 6 days after the first yellow fever vaccination. The receptor's source is a man aged 18 to 29 who received the YFV17D yellow fever vaccine. The CDR3: CSASGAEAFF. CDR3 in DNA: TGCAGTGCTAGTGGCGCTGAAGCTTTCTTT.